This T cell receptor (beta chain) was retrieved from a study of T cells in localized non-small cell lung cancer. Study-wide results and limits: Median detection of top 100 tumor clones in adjacent lung was approximately 50 clones. Among the tissues sampled, uninvolved adjacent lung had the highest T cell clonality, above tumor.

CDR1 is MNHNS and CDR2 is SASEGT in the germline V gene. V shed 6 bases, J shed 0 bases, and the junction held 1 base outside the gene matches. CDR3 length equals 15 residues. Turning to this clone: The antigen is not known.

Generated by immunoSEQ multiplex PCR, the TCRdb table keeps only in-frame clones and is missing some. The sample includes fewer than 100,000 clones, approximately 80% seen only once; the top ten take 8.5% to 10%. The TCR comes from an older female donor with stage I lung adenocarcinoma. This specimen consisted of peripheral blood, obtained before any cancer treatment. The chain links TRBV6-1 to TRBJ1-3, with 11 nucleotides matching TRBD1. CDR3 loop: CASRGQGVSGNTIYF. The CDR3 region has the DNA TGTGCCAGCAGGGGACAGGGGGTCTCTGGAAACACCATATATTTT.